What follows are 30 T cell receptor beta chains derived from one specimen sequenced in a study of shared clonotypes between healthy human individuals. Produced via immunoSEQ multiplex PCR; TCRdb's table is partial and in-frame only. Among millions of clones listed, 90% to 95% were seen once. Positive CCR7 selection of CD45RO-negative cells yielded the naive CD8 cells, and terminally differentiated effector memory CD45RA+ cells were excluded. The sequencing input was naive CD8+ T cells from PBMCs. The receptors come from a man in his late teens or twenties in good health. Some clones in this sample may be carry-over from other donors' samples.

V gene TRBV6-1 combines with J gene TRBJ2-7, with D possibly TRBD1 on 5 matching bases. Trimming cost V 1 base and J 0 bases, with 13 bases left between them. The length of the CDR3 is 16 residues. Germline V CDR1 and CDR2: MNHNS, SASEGT. CDR3 DNA sequence: TGTGCCAGCAGTGAAGACGCAGGGCGAGGCTCCTACGAGCAGTACTTC. Translating it yields CASSEDAGRGSYEQYF.

This rearrangement joins TRBV4-1 to TRBJ2-1, with a weak D call TRBD2 (6 bases). The CDR3 consists of 16 residues. The ends were cut back, 0 bases at V and 4 bases at J, with 13 bases in the middle. Germline loops: CDR1 MGHRA, CDR2 YSYEKL. CDR3 in amino acids: CASSQDSLATYNEQFF. The DNA for the CDR3 is TGCGCCAGCAGCCAAGATAGTCTAGCGACTTACAATGAGCAGTTCTTC.

A note on this clone: The identical CDR3 is also encoded by other nucleotide sequences in the sample. The chain is built from TRBV27 and TRBJ2-7, with 10 nucleotides matching TRBD2. The CDR3 runs 14 residues. The ends lost 4 bases at V and 3 bases at J; junction bases unmatched: 3. Per germline, CDR1 MNHEY and CDR2 SMNVEV (reference sequence). The CDR3 region has the DNA TGTGCCAGCAGTTGGGCTAGCGGGAGCTACGAGCAGTACTTC. It specifies CASSWASGSYEQYF.

V usage is TRBV28 and J usage is TRBJ2-7, with 8 bases matching TRBD2. The ends lost 3 bases at V and 0 bases at J; junction bases unmatched: 7. Germline values: CDR1 MDHEN, CDR2 SYDVKM. The CDR3 runs 16 residues. CDR3 sequence: CASSLTLADNSYEQYF. In DNA, the CDR3 is TGTGCCAGCAGTTTGACACTAGCGGACAACTCCTACGAGCAGTACTTC.

This clone was seen just once. The rearrangement uses TRBV29-1 and TRBJ2-7, with unresolved D. CDR3 length: 15 amino acids. Trimming took off 0 bases at V and 2 bases at J, with 14 bases between the two ends. The germline V gene encodes CDR1 SQVTM and CDR2 ANQGSEA. The CDR3 DNA reads as TGCAGCGTTGAAGATCGTGCCCGAGCCCCCTACGAGCAGTACTTC. It is translated as CSVEDRARAPYEQYF.

This clone was recorded once. The chain has TRBV6-1 and TRBJ2-5; TRBD1 matches 8 bases. Germline lookup yields CDR1 MNHNS and CDR2 SASEGT. V shed 2 bases and J 7 bases; nucleotides not matched to a gene: 9. CDR3 length: 15 amino acids. The CDR3 is CASSEPPGQGWTQYF. DNA of the CDR3: TGTGCCAGCAGTGAACCTCCAGGACAGGGTTGGACCCAGTACTTC.

V and J are TRBV7-9 and TRBJ2-7, with 12 bases aligning to TRBD2. CDR3 length: 16 amino acids. Germline V gene lookup returns CDR1 SEHNR and CDR2 FQNEAQ (reference sequence). V was pared by 4 bases and J by 2 bases, with 6 bases of the junction left unmatched. CDR3 in DNA: TGTGCCAGCAGCTCTGCGACTAGCGGGAGACCCTACGAGCAGTACTTC. Amino acids: CASSSATSGRPYEQYF. Filled out from reference TRBV7-9 and TRBJ2-7, the complete variable domain reads DTGVSQNPRHKITKRGQNVTFRCDPISEHNRLYWYRQTLGQGPEFLTYFQNEAQLEKSRLLSDRFSAERPKGSFSTLEIQRTEQGDSAMYLCASSSATSGRPYEQYFGPGTRLTVT.

A word on this clone: Other DNA variants within this sample encode the same CDR3. The chain is built from TRBV10-3 and TRBJ2-1; D is uncertain. The germline V gene has CDR1 ENHRY and CDR2 SYGVKD. Trimming took 0 bases from V and 4 from J, leaving 4 bases between them. The CDR3 runs 13 residues. In DNA, the CDR3 is TGTGCCATCAGTGAGTCGACTTACAATGAGCAGTTCTTC. Its protein product is CAISESTYNEQFF.

The DNA of the CDR3 is TGTGCCAGCAGCTTAGTCGGGGCCAAGGGTGAGCAGTTCTTC. Amino acid sequence: CASSLVGAKGEQFF. This chain joins TRBV7-9 and TRBJ2-1, with D perhaps given as TRBD1 or TRBD2 (5 bases each). With 1 base removed from V and 9 bases from J, the gap between germline ends came to 13 bases. Germline lookup yields CDR1 SEHNR and CDR2 FQNEAQ (reference sequence). The CDR3 sequence is 14 residues long. The full variable domain, its missing parts supplied by reference TRBV7-9 and TRBJ2-1, is DTGVSQNPRHKITKRGQNVTFRCDPISEHNRLYWYRQTLGQGPEFLTYFQNEAQLEKSRLLSDRFSAERPKGSFSTLEIQRTEQGDSAMYLCASSLVGAKGEQFFGPGTRLTVL.

The gene calls are TRBV19 and TRBJ2-5; D may be TRBD2 (6 bases). CDR3 length: 16 amino acids. CDR1 is LNHDA, CDR2 SQIVND, per germline (reference sequence). Trimming left V 4 bases short and J 2 bases short, with 17 bases between. CDR3 DNA: TGTGCCAGTAGTACAGACACCGGAGGGGTTCAAGAGACCCAGTACTTC. Residues: CASSTDTGGVQETQYF.

CDR3 DNA: TGTGCCAGCGAGGGCTCGTCTAGCGGACCCCAGAGCAATGAGCAGTTCTTC. Residues: CASEGSSSGPQSNEQFF. The rearrangement links TRBV2 to TRBJ2-1; 7 nucleotides align to TRBD2. CDR3 length: 17 amino acids. Germline CDR1 reads SNHLY; CDR2 reads FYNNEI. J lost 6 bases, V lost 8 bases, and 19 bases had no gene match.

V gene TRBV7-9 combines with J gene TRBJ2-5; D remains unclear. The ends were cut back, 3 bases at V and 1 base at J, with 6 bases in the middle. The CDR3 runs to 13 residues. The germline CDR1 and CDR2 sequences are SEHNR and FQNEAQ (reference sequence). As DNA, the CDR3 is TGTGCCAGCAGCTTCACTCTCCAAGAGACCCAGTACTTC. It yields the protein CASSFTLQETQYF.

The V and J genes are TRBV19 and TRBJ2-7; 9 bases line up with TRBD2. Germline CDR1 reads LNHDA; CDR2 reads SQIVND (reference sequence). The CDR3 has 16 amino acids. The V and J ends lost 2 bases and 0 bases, in that order; junction bases with no gene match: 5. The CDR3, as DNA: TGTGCCAGTAGTATAAGACTAGCGGAGCCCTCCTACGAGCAGTACTTC. It translates to CASSIRLAEPSYEQYF.

The chain links TRBV19 to TRBJ2-1; D call uncertain. Germline V gene lookup returns CDR1 LNHDA and CDR2 SQIVND (reference sequence). V lost 5 bases, J lost 0 bases, and 14 bases lay in between. The CDR3 totals 16 residues. CDR3 protein: CASSALGFGSYNEQFF. The CDR3, as DNA: TGTGCCAGTAGTGCTCTAGGTTTCGGCTCCTACAATGAGCAGTTCTTC.

The J gene is TRBJ1-5, the V gene TRBV7-2, with D perhaps TRBD1 (5 bases). Germline V gene data show CDR1 as SGHTA and CDR2 as FQGNSA. The CDR3 spans 14 residues. The V and J ends lost 2 bases and 6 bases respectively, with 11 bases between them. CDR3 bases: TGTGCCAGCAGCTTATCAGGGTCGGCTCAGCCCCAGCATTTT. Encoded protein: CASSLSGSAQPQHF.

The chain is built from TRBV4-1 and TRBJ1-6; the D is unclear. CDR1 and CDR2 (germline): MGHRA, YSYEKL. V lost 0 bases and J 9 bases, leaving 18 bases between the germline ends. The CDR3 spans 17 residues. The CDR3 region has the DNA TGCGCCAGCAGCCAAGATGGCTTAGGGAGTAGTAGTTCACCCCTCCACTTT. This codes for CASSQDGLGSSSSPLHF.

Points on this clone: Other nucleotide sequences in the sample specify the same CDR3. The rearrangement uses TRBV4-1 and TRBJ2-7, with TRBD2 identical over 13 bases. Germline V CDR1 and CDR2: MGHRA, YSYEKL. The trim removed 1 base at V and 5 bases at J, leaving 2 bases unmatched. This CDR3 is 15 amino acids long. CDR3 in amino acids: CASSQGTSGRDEQYF. The DNA of the CDR3 is TGCGCCAGCAGCCAAGGGACTAGCGGGAGAGACGAGCAGTACTTC.

The chain combines TRBV2 with TRBJ2-4; D is tentatively TRBD1 or TRBD2 (5 bases each). The CDR3 contains 17 residues. CDR1 SNHLY and CDR2 FYNNEI come from the germline V gene. With 7 bases removed from V and 0 bases from J, the gap between germline ends came to 19 bases. In DNA, the CDR3 is TGTGCCAGCACCGCAGGGACGTTTGACCTAGCCAAAAACATTCAGTACTTC. It yields the protein CASTAGTFDLAKNIQYF.

The V and J genes are TRBV7-2 and TRBJ2-2; D might be TRBD1 or TRBD2, each matching 5 bases. V was pared by 5 bases and J by 6 bases, with 22 bases between. The germline CDR1 and CDR2 sequences are SGHTA and FQGNSA. The CDR3 spans 17 residues. This CDR3 reads CASSVGWGVEAPGELFF. The CDR3, as DNA: TGTGCCAGCAGCGTTGGTTGGGGCGTGGAGGCCCCCGGGGAGCTGTTTTTT. The whole variable domain, remainder taken from reference TRBV7-2 and TRBJ2-2, is GAGVSQSPSNKVTEKGKDVELRCDPISGHTALYWYRQSLGQGLEFLIYFQGNSAPDKSGLPSDRFSAERTGGSVSTLTIQRTQQEDSAVYLCASSVGWGVEAPGELFFGEGSRLTVL.

The chain is built from TRBV21-1 and TRBJ2-4; the listed D gene, TRBD1, was not tested against the DNA. TRBV21-1 is recorded as a pseudogene. The CDR3 runs 13 residues. CDR3: CARGTAAKNIQYF. The CDR3 nucleotides read TGTGCCAGAGGGACAGCAGCCAAAAACATTCAGTACTTC.

This chain uses TRBV7-2 with TRBJ2-1; possibly TRBD1 for D (5 bases). The V gene lost 4 bases and the J gene lost 4 bases, with 11 bases spanning the gap. CDR3 length: 14 amino acids. Germline V CDR1 and CDR2: SGHTA, FQGNSA. Here the CDR3 DNA reads TGTGCCAGCAGCTCGTCTCCAGGGTACAATGAGCAGTTCTTC. Its translation is CASSSSPGYNEQFF.

V and J are TRBV7-3 and TRBJ2-1, with TRBD2 matching over 9 bases. This CDR3 has 16 amino acids. With V trimmed by 5 bases and J by 4 bases, 9 bases remained unmatched. Germline V gives CDR1 SGHTA, CDR2 FQGTGA. The CDR3 DNA reads TGTGCCAGCAGCCCTAGGTCAGGACTAGCGTACAATGAGCAGTTCTTC. It encodes CASSPRSGLAYNEQFF.

This chain connects TRBV27 to TRBJ2-5; 7 bases map to TRBD1. CDR1 MNHEY and CDR2 SMNVEV come from the germline V gene (reference sequence). This CDR3 has 13 residues. Trimming took 4 bases from V and 5 from J; bases not matched to a gene: 4. The CDR3 loop is CASSSRGLETQYF. The CDR3 DNA reads TGTGCCAGCAGTTCGAGGGGGCTGGAGACCCAGTACTTC.

The chain couples TRBV5-8 to TRBJ1-2; D gene unclear. The germline V gene encodes CDR1 SGHTS and CDR2 YDEGEE. The CDR3 loop spans 16 amino acids. The V and J ends lost 1 base and 3 bases respectively, with 16 bases between them. Written as DNA, the CDR3 is TGTGCCAGCAGCTTGCGAGTTAGGGTTGGGGACTATGGCTACACCTTC. Translated, it gives CASSLRVRVGDYGYTF.

V and J are TRBV29-1 and TRBJ2-1; 9 nucleotides align to TRBD1. This CDR3 has 13 residues. V was pared by 4 bases and J by 8 bases, with 6 bases of the junction left unmatched. Looked up from germline, CDR1 is SQVTM and CDR2 is ANQGSEA. CDR3 sequence reads: CSVVRDRGDEQFF. In nucleotides, the CDR3 is TGCAGCGTTGTGCGCGACAGGGGGGATGAGCAGTTCTTC.

This chain links TRBV27 with TRBJ2-2; 8 nucleotides agree with TRBD2. After removal of 5 bases from V and 5 bases from J, the junction contained 7 bases not matched to a gene. This CDR3 region has 15 residues. Germline V gene data show CDR1 as MNHEY and CDR2 as SMNVEV (reference sequence). This chain's CDR3 is CASSPGTRNTGELFF. Here the CDR3 DNA reads TGTGCCAGCAGTCCGGGGACTAGGAATACCGGGGAGCTGTTTTTT.

The chain links TRBV30 to TRBJ2-7; D is possibly TRBD1 or TRBD2 (5 bases each). Trimming removed 6 bases at V and 2 bases at J, with 14 bases between. The germline gives CDR1 GTSNPN, CDR2 SVGIG (reference sequence). The CDR3 contains 13 residues. CDR3 amino acids: CACIGDVPYEQYF. CDR3 in DNA: TGTGCCTGTATTGGGGACGTCCCCTACGAGCAGTACTTC.

The J gene is TRBJ1-1, the V gene TRBV6-1, with a possible D match to TRBD1 (6 bases). V lost 8 bases, J lost 4 bases, and 14 bases lay in between. The germline CDR1 and CDR2 sequences are MNHNS and SASEGT. The CDR3 is 13 residues long. The CDR3 bases are TGTGCCAGCTCCTGGGGGCTGGGCACTGAAGCTTTCTTT. Translating it yields CASSWGLGTEAFF.

The chain couples TRBV9 to TRBJ2-6; D might be TRBD2 (5 bases). The ends were cut back, 2 bases at V and 0 bases at J, with 12 bases in the middle. This CDR3 has 17 amino acids. Germline values: CDR1 SGDLS, CDR2 YYNGEE. In DNA form, the CDR3 reads TGTGCCAGCAGCGTTCTCGGGGTTAGCTCTGGGGCCAACGTCCTGACTTTC. As protein: CASSVLGVSSGANVLTF.

This sequence joins TRBV4-1 and TRBJ1-2; D remains unclear. CDR1 is MGHRA and CDR2 is YSYEKL in the germline V gene. Trimming took off 3 bases at V and 4 bases at J, with 15 bases between the two ends. The CDR3 is 15 amino acids. The CDR3, as DNA: TGCGCCAGCAGCCACCCCTACGGGGATTCCTATGGCTACACCTTC. Protein sequence: CASSHPYGDSYGYTF.